These T cell receptor beta chains were read from a single sample in a study of blood T cell repertoires in COVID-19. The assay was immunoSEQ multiplex PCR, and TCRdb's table has in-frame clones only and misses some. Here the sample spans 200,000 to 250,000 clones, roughly 84% being singletons. Material: peripheral blood. Source of these receptors: a woman aged 60-70 years with acute or convalescent COVID-19. The CDR3 runs from the conserved cysteine through the conserved F or W. D genes are given only for firm matches. Some rows have no size entry. The others give once, few or many, or a class for an expanded clone.

TRBD1 | TRBJ1-2 | few | TRBV5-1 | CASSLDGDRVDGYTF | TGCGCCAGCAGCTTGGATGGGGACAGGGTGGATGGCTACACCTTC
. | TRBJ2-2 | once | TRBV14 | CASSQAVGAGELFF | TGTGCCAGCAGCCAAGCTGTCGGGGCCGGGGAGCTGTTTTTT
TRBD1 | TRBJ2-7 | . | TRBV5-1 | CASSRRDRVYEQYF | TGCGCCAGCAGCCGGCGGGACAGGGTATACGAGCAGTACTTC
. | TRBJ1-2 | once | TRBV27 | CASSPITGWGYTF | TGTGCCAGCAGTCCCATAACGGGGTGGGGCTACACCTTC
TRBD1 | TRBJ2-7 | . | TRBV10-2 | CASSSGGEQYF | TGCGCCAGCAGTTCAGGGGGCGAGCAGTACTTC
TRBD1 | TRBJ2-1 | once | TRBV25-1 | CASSGDRSYNEQFF | TGTGCCAGCAGCGGGGACAGATCCTACAATGAGCAGTTCTTC
TRBD2 | TRBJ2-3 | once | TRBV5-1 | CASSAGLAGTVGTDTQYF | TGCGCCAGCAGCGCCGGACTAGCGGGGACCGTCGGCACAGATACGCAGTATTTT
. | TRBJ1-4 | . | TRBV7-2 | CASSPQGIPEKLFF | TGTGCCAGCAGCCCACAGGGAATCCCGGAAAAACTGTTTTTT
TRBD2 | TRBJ2-1 | . | TRBV18 | CASSPTAGAYNEQFF | TGTGCCAGCTCACCAACGGCGGGGGCCTACAATGAGCAGTTCTTC
TRBD1 | TRBJ1-2 | . | TRBV28 | CASKGAGGNYGYTF | TGTGCCAGCAAGGGGGCAGGGGGCAACTATGGCTACACCTTC
. | TRBJ2-7 | . | TRBV3-1/TRBV3-2 | CASSQDAGQGIVSEQYF | TGTGCCAGCAGCCAAGATGCAGGGCAAGGTATCGTAAGCGAGCAGTACTTC
TRBD1 | TRBJ1-1 | . | TRBV5-4 | CASSWDRGSTEAFF | TGTGCCAGCAGCTGGGACAGGGGGAGTACTGAAGCTTTCTTT
TRBD2 | TRBJ2-3 | . | TRBV30 | CAWDEGLAETTDTQYF | TGTGCCTGGGATGAGGGACTAGCGGAAACCACAGATACGCAGTATTTT
. | TRBJ2-2 | . | TRBV6-5 | CASSSGTIDLGELFF | TGTGCCAGCAGTTCCGGGACAATTGACCTGGGGGAGCTGTTTTTT
TRBD1 | TRBJ1-1 | . | TRBV5-1 | CASSGQANTEAFF | TGCGCCAGCAGCGGACAGGCGAACACTGAAGCTTTCTTT
. | TRBJ1-3 | . | TRBV7-9 | CASSSTSSGNTIYF | TGTGCCAGCAGCTCGACATCCTCTGGAAACACCATATATTTT